Detailed here is one T cell receptor beta chain. This record belongs to a study of PD-1 blockade in classical Hodgkin lymphoma. Patients all relapsed after autologous stem cell transplantation, and there was variation in brentuximab vedotin exposure. The assay was immunoSEQ multiplex PCR, and TCRdb's table has in-frame clones only and misses some. This sample has more than 140,000 clones, with just under 80% found just once. V gave up 1 base and J gave up 0 bases; unmatched junction bases: 7. Germline loops: CDR1 SGHTA, CDR2 FQGNSA. This CDR3 comprises 17 residues. This chain links TRBV7-2 with TRBJ2-5, with 8 bases that match TRBD1. The sequences come from peripheral blood mononuclear cells (PBMCs), collected before the second cycle of nivolumab. The TCR was taken from a human donor with classical Hodgkin lymphoma. The CDR3: CASSLVPGQVYQETQYF. The CDR3 DNA is TGTGCCAGCAGCTTAGTTCCGGGACAGGTGTACCAAGAGACCCAGTACTTC.